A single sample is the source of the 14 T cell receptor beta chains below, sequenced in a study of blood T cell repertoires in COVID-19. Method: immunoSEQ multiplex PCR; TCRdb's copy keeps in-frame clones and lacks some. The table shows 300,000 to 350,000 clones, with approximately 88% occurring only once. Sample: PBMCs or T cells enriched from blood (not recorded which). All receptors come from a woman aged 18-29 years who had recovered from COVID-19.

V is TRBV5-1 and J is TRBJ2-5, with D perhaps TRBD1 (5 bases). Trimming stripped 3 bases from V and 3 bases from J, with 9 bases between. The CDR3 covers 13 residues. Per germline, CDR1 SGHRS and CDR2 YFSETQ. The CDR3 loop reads CASSSLGEETQYF. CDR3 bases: TGCGCCAGCAGCTCCCTAGGGGAAGAGACCCAGTACTTC.

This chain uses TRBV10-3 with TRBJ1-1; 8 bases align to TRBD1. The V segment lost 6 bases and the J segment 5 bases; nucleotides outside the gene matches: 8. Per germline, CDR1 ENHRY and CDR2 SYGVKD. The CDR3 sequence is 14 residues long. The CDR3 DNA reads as TGTGCCATCAGGGCAGGGGGCGGAGGGACTGAAGCTTTCTTT. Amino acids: CAIRAGGGGTEAFF.

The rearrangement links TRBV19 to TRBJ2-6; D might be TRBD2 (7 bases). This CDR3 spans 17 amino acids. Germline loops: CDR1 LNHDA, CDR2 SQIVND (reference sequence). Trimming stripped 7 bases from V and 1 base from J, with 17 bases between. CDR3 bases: TGTGCCAGTACCTCCCTTGGGGGGGCGTCTGGGGCCAACGTCCTGACTTTC. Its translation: CASTSLGGASGANVLTF.

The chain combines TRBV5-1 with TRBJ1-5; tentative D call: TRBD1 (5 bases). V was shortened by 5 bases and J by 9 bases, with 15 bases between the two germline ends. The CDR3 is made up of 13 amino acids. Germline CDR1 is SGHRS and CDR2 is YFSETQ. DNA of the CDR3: TGCGCCAGCAGGGAAGACAGATCCACGCCCCAGCATTTT. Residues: CASREDRSTPQHF. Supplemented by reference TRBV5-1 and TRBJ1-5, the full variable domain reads KAGVTQTPRYLIKTRGQQVTLSCSPISGHRSVSWYQQTPGQGLQFLFEYFSETQRNKGNFPGRFSGRQFSNSRSEMNVSTLELGDSALYLCASREDRSTPQHFGDGTRLSIL.

CDR3 loop: CASSLGGQYTEAFF. In DNA, the CDR3 is TGTGCCAGCAGCTTAGGGGGACAGTACACTGAAGCTTTCTTT. The chain joins TRBV7-8 to TRBJ1-1, with 7 nucleotides matching TRBD1. From germline, CDR1 is SGHVS and CDR2 FQNEAQ. V lost 1 base to trimming and J lost 3 bases; unmatched junction nucleotides: 2. The CDR3 covers 14 residues.

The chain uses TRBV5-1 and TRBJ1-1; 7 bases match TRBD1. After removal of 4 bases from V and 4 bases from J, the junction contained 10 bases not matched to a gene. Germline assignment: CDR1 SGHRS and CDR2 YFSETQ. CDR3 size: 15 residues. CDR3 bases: TGCGCCAGCAGCCCTCGACAGGGCTTAGGCACTGAAGCTTTCTTT. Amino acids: CASSPRQGLGTEAFF.

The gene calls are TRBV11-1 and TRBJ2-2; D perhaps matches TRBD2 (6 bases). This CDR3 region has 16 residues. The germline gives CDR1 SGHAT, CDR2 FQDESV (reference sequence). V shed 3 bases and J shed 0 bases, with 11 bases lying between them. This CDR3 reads CASSFSGSANTGELFF. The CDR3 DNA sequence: TGTGCCAGCAGCTTTTCCGGGAGCGCGAACACCGGGGAGCTGTTTTTT.

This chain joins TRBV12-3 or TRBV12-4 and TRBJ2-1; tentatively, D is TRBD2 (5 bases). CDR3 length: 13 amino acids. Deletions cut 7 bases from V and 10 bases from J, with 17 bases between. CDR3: CASIGLGSREQFF. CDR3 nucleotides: TGTGCCAGCATAGGTTTAGGGAGCAGGGAGCAGTTCTTC.

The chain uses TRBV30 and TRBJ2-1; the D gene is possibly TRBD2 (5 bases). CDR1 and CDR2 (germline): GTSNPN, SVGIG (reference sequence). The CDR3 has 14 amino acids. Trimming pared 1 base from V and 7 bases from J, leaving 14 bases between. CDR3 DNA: TGTGCCTGGAGTGGGGATCTAGCTCGAAATGAGCAGTTCTTC. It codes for CAWSGDLARNEQFF.

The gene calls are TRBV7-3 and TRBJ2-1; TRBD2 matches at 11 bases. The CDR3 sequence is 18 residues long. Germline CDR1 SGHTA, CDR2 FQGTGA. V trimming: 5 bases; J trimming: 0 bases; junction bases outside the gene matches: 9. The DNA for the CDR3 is TGTGCCAGCAGCCCTCATAGCGGGAGGGCAAGCTCCTACAATGAGCAGTTCTTC. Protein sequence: CASSPHSGRASSYNEQFF.

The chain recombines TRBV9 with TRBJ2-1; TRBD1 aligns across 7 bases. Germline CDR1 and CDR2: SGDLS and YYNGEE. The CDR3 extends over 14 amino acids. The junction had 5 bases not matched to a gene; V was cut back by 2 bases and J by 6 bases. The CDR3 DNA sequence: TGTGCCAGCAGCGTCGGGACAGATTTCAATGAGCAGTTCTTC. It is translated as CASSVGTDFNEQFF.

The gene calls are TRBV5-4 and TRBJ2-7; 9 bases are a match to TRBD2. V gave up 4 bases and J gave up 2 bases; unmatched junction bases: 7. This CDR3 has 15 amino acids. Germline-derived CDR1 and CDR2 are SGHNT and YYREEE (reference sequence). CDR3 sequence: CASSISGSGAYEQYF. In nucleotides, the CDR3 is TGTGCCAGCAGCATTAGCGGGAGCGGGGCCTACGAGCAGTACTTC.

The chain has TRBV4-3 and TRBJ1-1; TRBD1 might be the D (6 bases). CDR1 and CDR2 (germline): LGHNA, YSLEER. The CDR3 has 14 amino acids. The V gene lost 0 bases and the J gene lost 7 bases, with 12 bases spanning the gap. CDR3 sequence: CASSQEVTGLEAFF. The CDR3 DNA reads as TGCGCCAGCAGCCAAGAGGTAACAGGGCTTGAAGCTTTCTTT.

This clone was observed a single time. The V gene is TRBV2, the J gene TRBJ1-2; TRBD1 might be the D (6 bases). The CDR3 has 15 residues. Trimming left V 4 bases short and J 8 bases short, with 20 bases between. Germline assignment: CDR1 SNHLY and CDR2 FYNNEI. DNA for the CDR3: TGTGCCAGCAGTGCGAATGCCGGGACATCGTGGGGCTACACCTTC. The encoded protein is CASSANAGTSWGYTF.